Each of the 13 T cell receptor beta chains below was sequenced from the same sample in a study of blood T cell repertoires in COVID-19. This table comes from immunoSEQ multiplex PCR, and its TCRdb copy is limited to in-frame clones, with some not included. The sample has more than 50,000 clones, 73% seen once. The sequenced sample was peripheral blood. These receptors were taken from a woman in her 70s with acute or convalescent COVID-19.

The CDR3 nucleotides read TGTGCCAGCAGACCTGCGGGACAGACGAGCAATCAGCCCCAGCATTTT. It encodes CASRPAGQTSNQPQHF. The V call is TRBV6-6, the J call TRBJ1-5, with TRBD1 matching over 7 bases. The V gene's germline CDR1 is MNHNY and CDR2 SVGAGI (reference sequence). The CDR3 sequence is 16 residues long. With V trimmed by 6 bases and J by 1 base, 9 bases remained unmatched.

The chain combines TRBV12-5 with TRBJ1-6; D call uncertain. The CDR3 length is 13 residues. Deletions cut 1 base from V and 7 bases from J, with 5 bases between. The germline gives CDR1 LGHNT, CDR2 FRNRAP. The chain's CDR3 is CASGLEQNSPLHF. The CDR3 region has the DNA TGTGCTAGTGGTTTGGAACAGAATTCACCCCTCCACTTT. The variable domain in full, completed from reference TRBV12-5 and TRBJ1-6, reads DARVTQTPRHKVTEMGQEVTMRCQPILGHNTVFWYRQTMMQGLELLAYFRNRAPLDDSGMPKDRFSAEMPDATLATLKIQPSEPRDSAVYFCASGLEQNSPLHFGNGTRLTVT.

The gene calls are TRBV11-2 and TRBJ1-6; 12 nucleotides match TRBD1. Germline lookup yields CDR1 SGHAT and CDR2 FQNNGV. Trimming removed 3 bases from V and 7 bases from J; junction bases left unmatched: 13. The CDR3 extends over 19 amino acids. The CDR3 sequence is CASSLVGQGAARSNSPLHF. The DNA for the CDR3 is TGTGCCAGCAGCTTGGTGGGACAGGGGGCGGCGCGGTCAAATTCACCCCTCCACTTT.

The chain has TRBV18 and TRBJ1-4; D is possibly TRBD1 (6 bases). V lost 3 bases and J 8 bases, leaving 16 bases between the germline ends. The CDR3 consists of 15 residues. The germline V gene encodes CDR1 KGHSH and CDR2 LQKENI. CDR3 loop: CASSPFRDTGEKLFF. The CDR3 nucleotides read TGTGCCAGCTCACCTTTCCGGGACACCGGGGAAAAACTGTTTTTT.

This clone was recorded only once. The rearrangement links TRBV20-1 to TRBJ2-7; D remains unclear. Germline V CDR1 and CDR2: DFQATT, SNEGSKA (reference sequence). The CDR3 has 10 residues. V lost 4 bases and J 6 bases, leaving 7 bases between the germline ends. The CDR3 reads CSATGSEQYF. The DNA of the CDR3 is TGCAGTGCTACCGGTTCCGAGCAGTACTTC.

The rearrangement links TRBV20-1 to TRBJ2-7, with D unresolved. V shed 4 bases and J shed 7 bases, with 11 bases lying between them. CDR1 DFQATT and CDR2 SNEGSKA come from the germline V gene (reference sequence). The CDR3 loop spans 11 amino acids. The CDR3 region has the DNA TGCAGTGCTACGCGACTGGAGGAGCAGTACTTC. Protein: CSATRLEEQYF.

The V gene is TRBV27, the J gene TRBJ1-1; 7 nucleotides match TRBD1. V lost 7 bases, J lost 5 bases, and 16 bases stayed unmatched. CDR1 and CDR2 (germline): MNHEY, SMNVEV (reference sequence). The CDR3 is made up of 16 amino acids. The CDR3 is CASNPTRDSKGTEAFF. The DNA of the CDR3 is TGTGCCAGCAACCCCACGCGGGACAGCAAAGGGACTGAAGCTTTCTTT.

This chain connects TRBV5-6 to TRBJ2-1, with D possibly TRBD1 on 6 matching bases. The CDR3 has 14 residues. Germline V gene data show CDR1 as SGHDT and CDR2 as YYEEEE. The V and J ends lost 2 bases and 11 bases respectively, with 17 bases between them. In nucleotides, the CDR3 is TGTGCCAGCAGCTTCCTGGGGGCCTCTGTTAAGCAGTTCTTC. Protein sequence: CASSFLGASVKQFF.

The CDR3 here is CASSRGPVVETQYF. The CDR3 bases are TGCGCCAGCAGTAGGGGGCCAGTAGTAGAGACCCAGTACTTC. The rearrangement uses TRBV4-1 and TRBJ2-5; 7 nucleotides align to TRBD1. The CDR3 is 14 residues long. Per germline, CDR1 MGHRA and CDR2 YSYEKL. The ends lost 6 bases at V and 4 bases at J; junction bases unmatched: 8.

The chain couples TRBV30 to TRBJ1-5, with 9 nucleotides matching TRBD1. The CDR3 length is 14 residues. Germline CDR1 reads GTSNPN; CDR2 reads SVGIG (reference sequence). The trim removed 1 base at V and 4 bases at J, leaving 2 bases unmatched. The CDR3 bases are TGTGCCTGGAGTGGAGACAGGGGGAATCAGCCCCAGCATTTT. Translation gives CAWSGDRGNQPQHF. The variable domain in full, with the rest retrieved from reference TRBV30 and TRBJ1-5, is SQTIHQWPATLVQPVGSPLSLECTVEGTSNPNLYWYRQAAGRGLQLLFYSVGIGQISSEVPQNLSASRPQDRQFILSSKKLLLSDSGFYLCAWSGDRGNQPQHFGDGTRLSIL.

The genes are TRBV12-3 or TRBV12-4 and TRBJ1-1, with 8 bases aligning to TRBD1. V lost 6 bases, J lost 7 bases, and 7 bases stayed unmatched. The CDR3 has 13 amino acids. CDR3 DNA sequence: TGTGCCAGCAGCCAAACCGGGACAGGTGAAGCTTTCTTT. Its translation: CASSQTGTGEAFF.

CDR3 in DNA: TGTGCCAGTAGCCCCGTCGGAGACGCCAACGTCCTGACTTTC. Amino acid sequence: CASSPVGDANVLTF. J is TRBJ2-6 and V is TRBV19; D is uncertain. V lost 6 bases and J 7 bases, leaving 13 bases between the germline ends. Per the germline V gene, CDR1 is LNHDA and CDR2 is SQIVND (reference sequence). CDR3 size: 14 residues.

The chain employs TRBV6-6 and TRBJ1-6; 7 nucleotides line up with TRBD1. The CDR3 length is 14 residues. V lost 5 bases and J lost 10; bases outside the gene matches: 8. CDR1 and CDR2 from the germline V gene are MNHNY and SVGAGI (reference sequence). This CDR3 is CASSPGGRGSPLHF. CDR3 DNA sequence: TGTGCCAGCAGTCCAGGGGGTCGGGGGTCACCCCTCCACTTT.